These 14 T cell receptor beta chains were all obtained from the same sample, sequenced in a study of T-cell reconstitution after alpha-beta-depleted transplantation in children. It was with unique molecular identifiers that the TCRbeta library was prepared. In TCRdb, the PCR reads were re-called with MiXCR into one record per CDR3 protein. The sample contains about 420,000 distinct CDR3 sequences, about 16% of which appear only once. The source was PBMCs, mostly from graft donor cells, collected 360 days after TCRalphabeta/CD19-depleted stem cell transplant. The source is a boy under two years old who had a stem cell transplant for Wiskott-Aldrich syndrome, so the T cells may come from the graft donor.

This clonotype has a count of ten or more. The chain combines TRBV27 with TRBJ2-1, with 7 bases identical to TRBD2. This CDR3 spans 15 amino acids. The germline V gene encodes CDR1 MNHEY and CDR2 SMNVEV (reference sequence). With 4 bases clipped from V and 5 bases from J, the junction kept 8 bases outside the gene matches. CDR3 nucleotides: TGTGCCAGCAGTTCCGCCGGGACTACCCACAATGAGCAGTTCTTC. As protein: CASSSAGTTHNEQFF.

This clonotype was counted a few times. This chain connects TRBV15 to TRBJ2-3; D may be TRBD2 (6 bases). CDR1 LNHNV and CDR2 YYDKDF come from the germline V gene (reference sequence). V gave up 1 base and J gave up 2 bases, with 10 bases separating them. The CDR3 covers 15 residues. CDR3 nucleotides: TGTGCCACCAGCAGAGGGGGGGAACCCACAGATACGCAGTATTTT. Its translation is CATSRGGEPTDTQYF. Together with reference TRBV15 and TRBJ2-3, the CDR3 gives the full variable domain: DAMVIQNPRYQVTQFGKPVTLSCSQTLNHNVMYWYQQKSSQAPKLLFHYYDKDFNNEADTPDNFQSRRPNTSFCFLDIRSPGLGDTAMYLCATSRGGEPTDTQYFGPGTRLTVL.

In its sample, this clonotype was seen a few times. This chain links TRBV7-8 with TRBJ2-1; TRBD2 matches at 8 bases. This CDR3 has 17 residues. Germline trimming cut 5 bases from V and 6 bases from J; bases unmatched to any gene: 15. Germline loops: CDR1 SGHVS, CDR2 FQNEAQ. DNA for the CDR3: TGTGCCAGCAGCCCTCGCGGAGCGGGGGCCCGGGGCAATGAGCAGTTCTTC. Its translation is CASSPRGAGARGNEQFF.

V usage is TRBV12-3 or TRBV12-4 and J usage is TRBJ1-1, with D possibly matching TRBD1 (5 bases). CDR3 length equals 13 residues. Trimming left V 9 bases short and J 1 base short, with 12 bases between. The CDR3 bases are TGTGCCAGTGAAAGACAGCAGAACACTGAAGCTTTCTTT. Translating gives CASERQQNTEAFF.

This clonotype was detected only a few times. V and J are TRBV18 and TRBJ1-5; no reliable D call. The CDR3 has 13 residues. Germline loops: CDR1 KGHSH, CDR2 LQKENI. Trimming removed 6 bases from V and 7 bases from J, with 13 bases in between. Here the CDR3 DNA reads TGTGCCAGCTCGGTCAGGTTGGCCCAGCCCCAGCATTTT. Translated: CASSVRLAQPQHF. The variable domain in full, completed from reference TRBV18 and TRBJ1-5, reads NAGVMQNPRHLVRRRGQEARLRCSPMKGHSHVYWYRQLPEEGLKFMVYLQKENIIDESGMPKERFSAEFPKEGPSILRIQQVVRGDSAAYFCASSVRLAQPQHFGDGTRLSIL.

The CDR3 region is CASTYHRLADTQYF. CDR3 sequence (DNA): TGTGCCAGCACCTACCATAGACTAGCAGATACGCAGTATTTT. The rearrangement uses TRBV7-9 and TRBJ2-3; D is possibly TRBD2 (6 bases). The germline V and J ends were trimmed by 7 bases and 4 bases, with 15 bases remaining between them. Germline CDR1 and CDR2: SEHNR and FQNEAQ (reference sequence). CDR3 length: 14 amino acids.

The table lists this clonotype with a few counts. The chain combines TRBV24-1 with TRBJ2-7; D might be TRBD1 (5 bases). Trimming took 6 bases from V and 7 from J, leaving 9 bases between them. Germline-derived CDR1 and CDR2 are KGHDR and SFDVKD. This CDR3 comprises 11 residues. The CDR3 DNA follows: TGTGCCACCAGTTGGGGCTCAGAGCAGTACTTC. Translation gives CATSWGSEQYF.

This chain links TRBV27 with TRBJ2-1; perhaps TRBD2 as D (6 bases). V lost 5 bases and J lost 0, with 14 bases in between. Germline values: CDR1 MNHEY, CDR2 SMNVEV (reference sequence). This CDR3 has 16 residues. CDR3 protein: CASSKLALDSYNEQFF. Written as DNA, the CDR3 is TGTGCCAGCAGTAAACTAGCTTTAGACTCCTACAATGAGCAGTTCTTC.

Only a few counts were recorded for this clonotype. The J gene is TRBJ1-1, the V gene TRBV7-9, with D uncertain. Germline V gene lookup returns CDR1 SEHNR and CDR2 FQNEAQ (reference sequence). The V gene lost 1 base and the J gene lost 10 bases, with 7 bases spanning the gap. The CDR3 loop spans 11 amino acids. This chain's CDR3 is CASSLGRGAFF. The CDR3 region has the DNA TGTGCCAGCAGCTTAGGTCGGGGAGCTTTCTTT.

This clonotype was seen a few times. The chain carries TRBV6-5 and TRBJ2-7; D possibly corresponds to TRBD1 (5 bases). Trimming pared 0 bases from V and 1 base from J, leaving 10 bases between. The CDR3 spans 15 residues. In germline, CDR1 is MNHEY, CDR2 SVGAGI. The CDR3 bases are TGTGCCAGCAGTTACTCAGGGGCCAATTCCTACGAGCAGTACTTC. It encodes CASSYSGANSYEQYF.

The chain employs TRBV4-1 and TRBJ2-3; weak D call: TRBD2 (6 bases). Trimming stripped 3 bases from V and 0 bases from J, with 13 bases between. Per germline, CDR1 MGHRA and CDR2 YSYEKL. The CDR3 loop spans 16 amino acids. The chain's CDR3 is CASSQLGLASTDTQYF. CDR3 DNA: TGCGCCAGCAGCCAGCTCGGGCTAGCGAGCACAGATACGCAGTATTTT.

Many counts were recorded for this clonotype. The chain carries TRBV29-1 and TRBJ1-1; D is perhaps TRBD1 (6 bases). Germline V gives CDR1 SQVTM, CDR2 ANQGSEA. The CDR3 covers 12 residues. V was clipped by 3 bases and J by 2 bases, with 7 bases between them. The CDR3 reads CSVDRGNTEAFF. CDR3 nucleotides: TGCAGCGTTGACAGGGGAAACACTGAAGCTTTCTTT. Combining the CDR3 with reference TRBV29-1 and TRBJ1-1 gives the whole variable domain SAVISQKPSRDICQRGTSLTIQCQVDSQVTMMFWYRQQPGQSLTLIATANQGSEATYESGFVIDKFPISRPNLTFSTLTVSNMSPEDSSIYLCSVDRGNTEAFFGQGTRLTVV.

Only a few counts were recorded for this clonotype. CDR3 DNA sequence: TGCGCCAGCAGCTTGGCTCGCCGGTCCGGGGAGCTGTTTTTT. Its protein product is CASSLARRSGELFF. This chain links TRBV5-1 with TRBJ2-2; D call uncertain. This CDR3 region has 14 residues. V lost 0 bases, J lost 6 bases, and 9 bases lay in between. CDR1 and CDR2 from the germline V gene are SGHRS and YFSETQ.

This clonotype was recorded once. The chain couples TRBV3-1 to TRBJ2-2; D call uncertain. The germline V gene has CDR1 LGHDT and CDR2 YNNKEL (reference sequence). Trimming shortened V by 3 bases and J by 3 bases, and 5 bases separated the two germline ends. The CDR3 has 13 amino acids. The CDR3 DNA reads TGTGCCAGCAGCCACTTTGACACCGGGGAGCTGTTTTTT. Its protein product is CASSHFDTGELFF.